The source of this T cell receptor (beta chain) is a study of somatic mutations in cytotoxic T cells in rheumatoid arthritis. Germline V gives CDR1 MDHEN, CDR2 SYDVKM. The CDR3 runs to 17 residues. The ends lost 3 bases at V and 2 bases at J; junction bases unmatched: 6. Method: immunoSEQ multiplex PCR; TCRdb's copy keeps in-frame clones and lacks some. Among around 7,400 clones listed, roughly 87% were seen once. This TCR derives from a man aged 40-55 years with rheumatoid arthritis. The specimen was CD8+ T cells sorted from blood. The rearrangement links TRBV28 to TRBJ2-2; the match to TRBD2 covers 10 bases. This CDR3 reads CASSFTLAGVNTGELFF. The CDR3 nucleotides read TGTGCCAGCAGTTTTACTCTAGCGGGGGTCAACACCGGGGAGCTGTTTTTT.